These 10 T cell receptor beta chains were all obtained from the same sample, sequenced in a study of T cell clonality in common variable immunodeficiency (dated by TCRdb to between 2014 and 2017). Their antigen targets remain unknown. The library was obtained by the immunoSEQ multiplex PCR assay. Not all clones reach the TCRdb copy of this immuneACCESS table, which keeps in-frame sequences only. Checked studies attribute under half of the gap to unresolved V genes and leave the rest unexplained. The table notes about 28,000 clones here, none of them singletons. The top ten hold less than 3.5% of the sample. What the research found in general, with its limitations: Fewer deletions and N-nucleotide insertions were reportedly observed in CVID TCRbeta sequences, and highly modified clones with 13 or more V deletions were reportedly absent from CVID TCRbeta sequences.

The sequenced sample was peripheral blood mononuclear cells. These receptors all come from a human donor with common variable immunodeficiency.

This clone was detected only a few times. The CDR3 end falls 3 residues outside the read, so it is completed with the germline J gene. This sequence joins TRBV7-8 and TRBJ2-7; D may be TRBD2 (6 bases). Germline lookup yields CDR1 SGHVS and CDR2 FQNEAQ. The V end lost 0 bases, the J end lost 2 bases, and 8 bases lay between the germline ends. This CDR3 has 14 amino acids. This CDR3 reads CASSLAGTAYEQYF. The covered CDR3 bases are TGTGCCAGCAGCTTAGCCGGGACTGCCTACGAG.

At least ten counts were recorded for this clone. CDR3 sequence: CASSSRAEGNYNEQFF. The covered CDR3 bases are TGTGCCAGCAGCTCAAGGGCAGAGGGCAATTACAATGAG. The chain has TRBV7-6 and TRBJ2-1; a weak D match, TRBD2 (5 bases). The CDR3 end falls 3 residues outside the read, so it is completed with the germline J gene. The length of the CDR3 is 16 residues. CDR1 and CDR2 (germline): SGHVS, FNYEAQ. V lost 4 bases to trimming and J lost 4 bases, with 17 bases between them.

In its sample, this clone was seen a few times. The read ends 3 residues early relative to the CDR3; the germline J gene fills the gap. The gene calls are TRBV6-1 and TRBJ2-6, with D perhaps TRBD1 (5 bases). The CDR3 totals 16 residues. V lost 2 bases and J 2 bases, leaving 10 bases between the germline ends. Per germline, CDR1 MNHNS and CDR2 SASEGT. The covered CDR3 bases are TGTGCCAGCAGTGAATCAGGGAAGGCTGGGGCCAACGTC. Protein product: CASSESGKAGANV. The CDR3 in full is CASSESGKAGANVLTF.

This clone was detected a few times. With the read ending 3 residues before the CDR3 end, the germline J gene is used to fill in that end. The chain is built from TRBV7-3 and TRBJ2-1; tentative D call: TRBD2 (6 bases). Germline-derived CDR1 and CDR2 are SGHTA and FQGTGA. CDR3 length: 14 amino acids. Trimming pared 1 base from V and 6 bases from J, leaving 10 bases between. CDR3 amino acids: CASSLIGSGNEQFF. The covered CDR3 bases are TGTGCCAGCAGCTTAATCGGGAGCGGCAATGAG.

In its sample, this clone was seen many times. CDR3 bases read: TGTGCCAGCAGCCTGGACAGGGGCCCTTATCAGCCC. Translation: CASSLDRGPYQP. The full CDR3 reads CASSLDRGPYQPQHF. This sequence joins TRBV6-2 or TRBV6-3 and TRBJ1-5, with 9 bases aligning to TRBD1. The observed sequence ends 3 residues before the CDR3 terminus, with the missing tail filled in from the germline J gene. The CDR3 loop spans 15 amino acids. CDR1 MNHEY and CDR2 SVGEGT come from the germline V gene. V trimming: 6 bases; J trimming: 5 bases; junction bases outside the gene matches: 8.

In its sample, this clone was seen many times. Sequencing ends 3 residues short of the CDR3 end; the germline J gene provides the rest. The chain carries TRBV4-1 and TRBJ2-1; D is undetermined. Germline V lookup: CDR1 MGHRA, CDR2 YSYEKL. V lost 2 bases to trimming and J lost 4 bases, with 12 bases between them. The CDR3 spans 15 residues. CDR3 DNA (partial): TGCGCCAGCAGCCAAAATAATATGAGGTACAATGAG. It translates to CASSQNNMRYNE. Given in full, the CDR3 is CASSQNNMRYNEQFF.

The sample holds many counts of this clone. The CDR3 goes on 3 residues after the read ends, and that part is filled in from the germline J gene. The chain uses TRBV6-1 and TRBJ1-2; 9 nucleotides match TRBD1. The J segment lost 1 base and the V segment lost 3 bases, leaving 3 bases of the junction unmatched. The germline gives CDR1 MNHNS, CDR2 SASEGT. This CDR3 has 15 amino acids. The CDR3 region is CASSEPGQGNYGYTF. The sequenced part of the CDR3 DNA is TGTGCCAGCAGTGAGCCGGGACAGGGTAACTATGGC.

Concerning this clone itself: Coverage ceases 3 residues before the CDR3 finishes, and the germline J gene fills in the end. The rearrangement uses TRBV20-1 and TRBJ2-7; 11 positions agree with TRBD2. This CDR3 region has 18 residues. The V gene end was trimmed by 0 bases and the J gene end by 2 bases; junction bases not matched to a gene: 12. Germline V gene lookup returns CDR1 DFQATT and CDR2 SNEGSKA (reference sequence). The CDR3 reads CSARDPDRELAGAYEQYF. The DNA read from the CDR3 is TGCAGTGCTAGAGACCCGGACAGGGAACTAGCGGGAGCCTACGAG.

To note about this clone: The read halts 3 residues ahead of the CDR3 end, with the missing end drawn from the germline J gene. The genes are TRBV7-2 and TRBJ1-2; D ambiguous. Trimming took off 5 bases at V and 5 bases at J, with 9 bases between the two ends. The CDR3 covers 12 residues. Germline lookup yields CDR1 SGHTA and CDR2 FQGNSA. Partial CDR3 DNA: TGTGCCAGCAGCCCTGGACTATATGGC. Encoded protein: CASSPGLYG. The full CDR3 sequence reads CASSPGLYGYTF.

On this clone: The read terminates 3 residues before the CDR3 end, so the remaining end is supplied by the germline J gene. The chain is built from TRBV2 and TRBJ2-3; D not resolved. Germline V gene sequence: CDR1 SNHLY, CDR2 FYNNEI. The V end lost 5 bases, the J end lost 6 bases, and 6 bases lay between the germline ends. The CDR3 totals 11 residues. The covered CDR3 bases are TGTGCCAGCAGTTACTATGATACG. Translation: CASSYYDT. The CDR3, in full, reads CASSYYDTQYF.